A selection of T cell receptor beta chains follows, all from one sample in a study of blood T cell repertoires in COVID-19. Here immunoSEQ multiplex PCR was the method, and the copy in TCRdb shows in-frame clones only, minus some. The table lists fewer than 400,000 clones, approximately 89% of them singletons. Sequences were obtained from PBMCs or T cells enriched from blood (not recorded which). Receptors originate from a woman aged 25 to 45 who had recovered from COVID-19. The CDR3 runs from the conserved cysteine through the conserved F or W. Fields, in order: clone size, J gene, D gene, V gene, CDR3 protein, CDR3 DNA. A D gene is named only where the DNA matches it firmly. The size entry is marked missing in some rows and otherwise reads once, few, many or a size class.

few	TRBJ1-1	-	TRBV5-1	CASSGGAGRSYTEAFF	TGCGCCAGCAGCGGAGGTGCAGGACGTTCGTACACTGAAGCTTTCTTT
-	TRBJ2-1	-	TRBV4-1	CASSQGIKRQYNEQFF	TGCGCCAGCAGCCAAGGTATCAAGCGGCAGTACAATGAGCAGTTCTTC
-	TRBJ2-7	-	TRBV21-1	CAPAIEDIYEQYF	TGTGCCCCCGCGATAGAAGATATCTACGAGCAGTACTTC
-	TRBJ1-2	TRBD1	TRBV7-3	CASSLDRGLGYTF	TGTGCCAGCAGCCTAGACAGGGGGCTCGGCTACACCTTC
-	TRBJ2-7	-	TRBV18	CASSRDTSYEQYF	TGTGCCAGCTCACGGGACACCTCCTACGAGCAGTACTTC
-	TRBJ2-1	TRBD2	TRBV2	CASSPLTSGGFRSYNEQFF	TGTGCCAGCAGTCCTCTCACTAGCGGGGGGTTCCGCTCCTACAATGAGCAGTTCTTC
-	TRBJ1-2	TRBD1	TRBV5-6	CASSLGGTASNYGYTF	TGTGCCAGCAGCTTGGGTGGGACAGCCTCGAACTATGGCTACACCTTC
-	TRBJ2-5	TRBD1	TRBV6-5	CASISGQGRETQYF	TGTGCCAGCATCTCCGGACAGGGTAGGGAGACCCAGTACTTC
-	TRBJ2-1	TRBD2	TRBV14	CASSLKRLAGSNEQFF	TGTGCCAGCAGCCTCAAAAGACTAGCGGGTAGCAATGAGCAGTTCTTC
-	TRBJ2-2	TRBD1	TRBV7-2	CASRGQGATGELFF	TGTGCCAGCAGGGGACAGGGGGCGACCGGGGAGCTGTTTTTT
-	TRBJ2-3	TRBD2	TRBV28	CASSVLAGALDTQYF	TGTGCCAGCAGTGTACTAGCGGGAGCCTTAGATACGCAGTATTTT
-	TRBJ2-3	TRBD1	TRBV19	CASSMGQGGTDTQYF	TGTGCCAGTAGTATGGGACAGGGCGGCACAGATACGCAGTATTTT
-	TRBJ2-1	TRBD2	TRBV11-3	CASSLVLNSGRINEQFF	TGTGCCAGCAGCTTAGTGCTGAATAGCGGGAGGATCAATGAGCAGTTCTTC
-	TRBJ1-3	-	TRBV5-1	CASSLAFGTGNTIYF	TGCGCCAGCAGCTTGGCCTTCGGGACTGGAAACACCATATATTTT
-	TRBJ2-1	TRBD2	TRBV18	CASSPPGTSDYNEQFF	TGTGCCAGCTCACCACCTGGGACTAGCGATTACAATGAGCAGTTCTTC
-	TRBJ1-6	-	TRBV5-6	CASSRIGSNSPLHF	TGTGCCAGCAGCCGGATCGGGTCTAATTCACCCCTCCACTTT